The sequence of this T cell receptor (beta chain) was determined in a study of blood T cell repertoires in COVID-19. Study context: COVID-19 samples collected from the United States, Italy and Spain covered acute and convalescent phases. Sources were T cells, B-cell-depleted T cells, or PBMCs; the material itself was cDNA or gDNA.

Under the authors' procedure: Reference gene primer amplification gave nucleated cell count estimates. The table came from immunoSEQ multiplex PCR; TCRdb's copy has only in-frame clones and leaves some out. D and trimming were read from the DNA, whereas the V and J calls and clone size are those reported in that table. The sample shows roughly 230,000 clones, roughly 84% of them seen only once. The sequenced sample consisted of peripheral blood. The TCR was taken from a woman aged 50 to 65 with acute or convalescent COVID-19.

This CDR3 is CAWGGDRGSYEQYF. CDR3 nucleotides: TGTGCCTGGGGTGGGGACAGGGGGTCCTACGAGCAGTACTTC. The chain recombines TRBV30 with TRBJ2-7, with TRBD1 matching 11 bases. The CDR3 covers 14 residues. Unmatched junction bases numbered 4, after V lost 5 bases and J lost 1 base. CDR1 GTSNPN and CDR2 SVGIG come from the germline V gene (reference sequence).